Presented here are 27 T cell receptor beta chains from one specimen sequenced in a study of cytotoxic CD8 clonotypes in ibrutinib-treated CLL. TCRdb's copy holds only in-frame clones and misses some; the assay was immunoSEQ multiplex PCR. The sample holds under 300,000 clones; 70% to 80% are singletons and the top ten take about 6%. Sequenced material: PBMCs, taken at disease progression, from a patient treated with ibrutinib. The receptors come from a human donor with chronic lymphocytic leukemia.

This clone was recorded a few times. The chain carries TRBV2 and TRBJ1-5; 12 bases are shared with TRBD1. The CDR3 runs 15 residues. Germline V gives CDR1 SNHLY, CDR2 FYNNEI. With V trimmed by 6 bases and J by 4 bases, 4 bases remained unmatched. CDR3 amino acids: CASRGQGARNQPQHF. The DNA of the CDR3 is TGTGCCAGCAGGGGACAGGGGGCCCGGAATCAGCCCCAGCATTTT.

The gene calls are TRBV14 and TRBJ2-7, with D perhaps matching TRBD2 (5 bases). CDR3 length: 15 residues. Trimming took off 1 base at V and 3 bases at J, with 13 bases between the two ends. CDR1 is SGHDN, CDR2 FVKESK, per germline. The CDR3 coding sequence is TGTGCCAGCAGCCAAGTCCTCGCAGGAGGCTACGAGCAGTACTTC. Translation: CASSQVLAGGYEQYF.

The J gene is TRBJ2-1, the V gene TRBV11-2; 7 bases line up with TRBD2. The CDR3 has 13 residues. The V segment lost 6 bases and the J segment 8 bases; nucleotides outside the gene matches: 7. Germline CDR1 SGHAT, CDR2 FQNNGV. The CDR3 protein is CASSARAGYEQFF. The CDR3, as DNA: TGTGCCAGCAGTGCGAGAGCGGGGTATGAGCAGTTCTTC.

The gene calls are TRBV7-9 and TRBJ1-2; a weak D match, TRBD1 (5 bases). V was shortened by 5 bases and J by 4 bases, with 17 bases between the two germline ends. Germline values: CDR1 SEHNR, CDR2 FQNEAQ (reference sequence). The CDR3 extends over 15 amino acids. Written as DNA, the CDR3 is TGTGCCAGCAGCCGGGGGATACTTAGTCCCTATGGCTACACCTTC. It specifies CASSRGILSPYGYTF.

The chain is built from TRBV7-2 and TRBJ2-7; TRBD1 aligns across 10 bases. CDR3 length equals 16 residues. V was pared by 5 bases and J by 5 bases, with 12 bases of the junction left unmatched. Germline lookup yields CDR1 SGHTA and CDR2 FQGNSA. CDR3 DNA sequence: TGTGCCAGCAGCCCAAAGCTGGGACAGGGGATCCACGAGCAGTACTTC. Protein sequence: CASSPKLGQGIHEQYF.

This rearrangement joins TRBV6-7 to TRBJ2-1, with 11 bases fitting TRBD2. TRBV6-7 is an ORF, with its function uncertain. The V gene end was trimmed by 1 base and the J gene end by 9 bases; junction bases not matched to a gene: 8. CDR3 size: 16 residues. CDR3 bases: TGTGCCAGCAGTTACTACGTACTAGCGGGGGTCGGTGAGCAGTTCTTC. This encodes CASSYYVLAGVGEQFF.

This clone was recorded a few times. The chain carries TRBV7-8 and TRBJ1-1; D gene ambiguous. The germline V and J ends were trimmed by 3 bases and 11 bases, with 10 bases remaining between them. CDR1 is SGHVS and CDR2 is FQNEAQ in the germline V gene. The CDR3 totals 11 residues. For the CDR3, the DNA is TGTGCCAGCAGCTTCGACGGCTTTGCTTTCTTT. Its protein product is CASSFDGFAFF.

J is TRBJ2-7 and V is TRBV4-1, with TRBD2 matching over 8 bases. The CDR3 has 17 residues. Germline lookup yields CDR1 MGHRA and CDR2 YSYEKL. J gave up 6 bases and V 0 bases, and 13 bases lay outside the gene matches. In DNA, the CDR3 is TGCGCCAGCAGCCAAGAAGGACGAGTCAGCGGGAGCGGCGAGCAGTACTTC. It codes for CASSQEGRVSGSGEQYF.

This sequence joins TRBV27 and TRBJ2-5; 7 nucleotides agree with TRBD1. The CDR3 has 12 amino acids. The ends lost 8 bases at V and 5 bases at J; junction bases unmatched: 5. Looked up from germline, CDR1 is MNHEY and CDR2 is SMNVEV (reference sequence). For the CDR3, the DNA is TGTGCCAGCTCAAGACAGGGTGAGACCCAGTACTTC. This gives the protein CASSRQGETQYF.

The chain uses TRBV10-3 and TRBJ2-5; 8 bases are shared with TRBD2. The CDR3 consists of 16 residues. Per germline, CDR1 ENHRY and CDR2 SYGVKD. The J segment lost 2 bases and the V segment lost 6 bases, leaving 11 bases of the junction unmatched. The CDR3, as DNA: TGTGCCATCAGCCCCAGAGGAGCGGGGGTTCAAGAGACCCAGTACTTC. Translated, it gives CAISPRGAGVQETQYF.

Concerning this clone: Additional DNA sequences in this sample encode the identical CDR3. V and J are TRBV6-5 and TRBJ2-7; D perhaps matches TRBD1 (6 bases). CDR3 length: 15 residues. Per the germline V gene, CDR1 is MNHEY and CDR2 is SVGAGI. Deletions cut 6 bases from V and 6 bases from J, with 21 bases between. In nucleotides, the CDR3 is TGTGCCAGCAGCAACGTCCAGGCAGGGGTTGGCGAGCAGTACTTC. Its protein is CASSNVQAGVGEQYF.

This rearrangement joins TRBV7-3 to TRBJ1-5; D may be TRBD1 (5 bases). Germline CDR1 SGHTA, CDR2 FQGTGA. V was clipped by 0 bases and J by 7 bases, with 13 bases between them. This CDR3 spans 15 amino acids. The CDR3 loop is CASSLTQGGIQPQHF. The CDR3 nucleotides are TGTGCCAGCAGCTTAACCCAGGGCGGCATCCAGCCCCAGCATTTT.

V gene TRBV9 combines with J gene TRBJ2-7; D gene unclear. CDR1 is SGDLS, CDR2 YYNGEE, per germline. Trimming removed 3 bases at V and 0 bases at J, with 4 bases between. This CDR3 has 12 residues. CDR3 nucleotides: TGTGCCAGCAGCGACAACTCCTACGAGCAGTACTTC. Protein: CASSDNSYEQYF.

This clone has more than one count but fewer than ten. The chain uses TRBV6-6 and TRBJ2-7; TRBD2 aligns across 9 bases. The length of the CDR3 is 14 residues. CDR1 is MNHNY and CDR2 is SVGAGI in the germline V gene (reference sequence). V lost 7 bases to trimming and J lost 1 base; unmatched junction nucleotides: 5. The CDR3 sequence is CASKRTSVSYEQYF. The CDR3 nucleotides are TGTGCCAGCAAGAGGACTAGCGTTTCCTACGAGCAGTACTTC.

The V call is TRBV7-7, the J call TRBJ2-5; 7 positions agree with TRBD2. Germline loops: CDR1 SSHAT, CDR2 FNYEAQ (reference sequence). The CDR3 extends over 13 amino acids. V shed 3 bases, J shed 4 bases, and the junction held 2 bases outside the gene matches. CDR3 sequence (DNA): TGTGCCAGCAGCTTCAGGGAGGGAGAGACCCAGTACTTC. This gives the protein CASSFREGETQYF.

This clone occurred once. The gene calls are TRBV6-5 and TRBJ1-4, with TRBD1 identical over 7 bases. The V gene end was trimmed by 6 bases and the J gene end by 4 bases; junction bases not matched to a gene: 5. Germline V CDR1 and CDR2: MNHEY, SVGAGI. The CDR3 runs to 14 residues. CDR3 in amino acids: CASSLTGSNEKLFF. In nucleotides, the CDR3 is TGTGCCAGCAGCCTGACAGGGAGTAATGAAAAACTGTTTTTT.

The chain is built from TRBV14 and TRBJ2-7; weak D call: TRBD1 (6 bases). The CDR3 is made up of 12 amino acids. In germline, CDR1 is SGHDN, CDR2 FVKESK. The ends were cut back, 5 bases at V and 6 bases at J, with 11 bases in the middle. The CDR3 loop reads CASSSTGTEQYF. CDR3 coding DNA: TGTGCCAGCAGCTCAACAGGGACCGAGCAGTACTTC.

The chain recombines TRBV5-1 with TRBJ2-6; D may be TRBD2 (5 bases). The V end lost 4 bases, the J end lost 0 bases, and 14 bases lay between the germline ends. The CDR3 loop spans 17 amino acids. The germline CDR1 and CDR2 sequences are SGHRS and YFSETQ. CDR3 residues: CASSIGRGTSGANVLTF. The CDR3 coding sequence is TGCGCCAGCAGCATAGGACGGGGAACCTCTGGGGCCAACGTCCTGACTTTC.

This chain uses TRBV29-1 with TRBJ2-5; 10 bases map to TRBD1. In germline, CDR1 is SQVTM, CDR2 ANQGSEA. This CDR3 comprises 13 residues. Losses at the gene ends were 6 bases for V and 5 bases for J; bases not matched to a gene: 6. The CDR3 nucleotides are TGCAGCGTACGACAGGGGGCTGGCGAGACCCAGTACTTC. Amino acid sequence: CSVRQGAGETQYF.

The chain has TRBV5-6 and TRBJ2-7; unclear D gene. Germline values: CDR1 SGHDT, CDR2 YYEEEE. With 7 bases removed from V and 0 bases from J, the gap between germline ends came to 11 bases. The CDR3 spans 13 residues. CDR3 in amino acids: CASSPVVSYEQYF. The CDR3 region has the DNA TGTGCCAGCTCACCAGTCGTCTCCTACGAGCAGTACTTC.

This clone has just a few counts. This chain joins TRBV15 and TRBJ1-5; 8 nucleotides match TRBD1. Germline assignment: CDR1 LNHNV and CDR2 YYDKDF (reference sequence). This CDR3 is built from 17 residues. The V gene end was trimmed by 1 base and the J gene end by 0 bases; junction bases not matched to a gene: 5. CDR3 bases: TGTGCCACCAGCAGAGGCTCAGGGGGCTATAGCAATCAGCCCCAGCATTTT. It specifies CATSRGSGGYSNQPQHF.

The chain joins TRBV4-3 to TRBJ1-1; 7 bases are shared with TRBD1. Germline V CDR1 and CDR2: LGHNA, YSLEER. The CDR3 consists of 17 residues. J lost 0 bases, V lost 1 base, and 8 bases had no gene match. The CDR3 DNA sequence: TGCGCCAGCAGCCAAGGAACCCTCGGGACAGTGAACACTGAAGCTTTCTTT. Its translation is CASSQGTLGTVNTEAFF.

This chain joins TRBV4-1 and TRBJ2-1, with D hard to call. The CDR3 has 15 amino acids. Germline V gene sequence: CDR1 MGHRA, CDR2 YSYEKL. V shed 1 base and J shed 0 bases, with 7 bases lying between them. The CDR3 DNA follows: TGCGCCAGCAGCCAAGGGCACCTCTCCTACAATGAGCAGTTCTTC. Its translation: CASSQGHLSYNEQFF.

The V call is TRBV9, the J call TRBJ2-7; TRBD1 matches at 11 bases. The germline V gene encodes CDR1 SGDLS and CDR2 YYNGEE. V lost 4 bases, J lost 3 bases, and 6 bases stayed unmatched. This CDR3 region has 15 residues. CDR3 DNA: TGTGCCAGCAGCAAAACCGGGACAGGGGGCTACGAGCAGTACTTC. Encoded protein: CASSKTGTGGYEQYF. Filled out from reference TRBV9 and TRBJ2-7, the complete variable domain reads DSGVTQTPKHLITATGQRVTLRCSPRSGDLSVYWYQQSLDQGLQFLIQYYNGEERAKGNILERFSAQQFPDLHSELNLSSLELGDSALYFCASSKTGTGGYEQYFGPGTRLTVT.

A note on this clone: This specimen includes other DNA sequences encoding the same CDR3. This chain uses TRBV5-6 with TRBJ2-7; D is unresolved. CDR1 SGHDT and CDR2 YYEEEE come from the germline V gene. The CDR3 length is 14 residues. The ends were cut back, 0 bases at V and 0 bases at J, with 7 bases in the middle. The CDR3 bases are TGTGCCAGCAGCTTGGGCGGTAGCTCCTACGAGCAGTACTTC. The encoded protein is CASSLGGSSYEQYF.

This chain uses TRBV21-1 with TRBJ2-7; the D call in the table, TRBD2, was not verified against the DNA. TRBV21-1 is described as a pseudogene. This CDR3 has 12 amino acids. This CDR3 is CASSPQRCEQYF. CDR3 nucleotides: TGTGCCAGCAGCCCCCAGCGATGCGAGCAGTACTTC.

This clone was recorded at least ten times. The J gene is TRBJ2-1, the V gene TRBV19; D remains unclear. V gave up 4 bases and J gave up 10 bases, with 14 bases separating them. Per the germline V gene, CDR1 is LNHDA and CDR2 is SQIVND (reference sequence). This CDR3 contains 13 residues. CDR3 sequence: CASSTAFLGEQFF. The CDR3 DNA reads TGTGCCAGTAGTACCGCCTTCTTGGGCGAGCAGTTCTTC.